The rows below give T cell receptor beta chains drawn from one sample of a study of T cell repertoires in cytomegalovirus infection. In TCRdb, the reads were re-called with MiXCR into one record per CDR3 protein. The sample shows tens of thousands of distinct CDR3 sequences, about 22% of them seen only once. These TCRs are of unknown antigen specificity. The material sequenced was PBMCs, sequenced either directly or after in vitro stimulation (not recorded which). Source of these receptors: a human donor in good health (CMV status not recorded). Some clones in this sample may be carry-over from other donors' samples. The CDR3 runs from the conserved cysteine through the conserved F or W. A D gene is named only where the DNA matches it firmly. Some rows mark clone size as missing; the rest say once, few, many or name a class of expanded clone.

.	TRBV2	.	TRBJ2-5	CASTIQSYQETQYF	TGTGCCAGCACGATACAGTCGTACCAAGAGACCCAGTACTTC
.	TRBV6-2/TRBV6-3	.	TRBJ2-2	CASSYIANTGELFF	TGTGCCAGCAGTTACATCGCGAACACCGGGGAGCTGTTTTTT
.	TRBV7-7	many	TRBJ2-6	CASSLQFAGSGANVLTF	TGTGCCAGCAGCTTACAATTTGCTGGCTCTGGGGCCAACGTCCTGACTTTC
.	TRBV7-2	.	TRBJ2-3	CASSLALIEIVDTQYF	TGTGCCAGCAGCTTAGCGCTAATAGAGATAGTGGATACGCAGTATTTT
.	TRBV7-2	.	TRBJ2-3	CASSPLGGIRTDTQYF	TGTGCCAGCAGCCCCCTTGGAGGAATCCGAACAGATACGCAGTATTTT
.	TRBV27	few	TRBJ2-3	CASSPRVITSTDTQYF	TGTGCCAGCAGTCCTCGGGTCATAACTAGCACAGATACGCAGTATTTT
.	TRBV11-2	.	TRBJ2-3	CASSLDHPVLSTDTQYF	TGTGCCAGCAGCTTAGATCATCCCGTTCTAAGCACAGATACGCAGTATTTT
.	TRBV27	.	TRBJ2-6	CASSLVGPGANVLTF	TGTGCCAGCAGTTTAGTAGGGCCTGGGGCCAACGTCCTGACTTTC
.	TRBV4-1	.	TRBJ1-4	CASSQDNRPNEKLFF	TGCGCCAGCAGCCAAGACAACCGGCCTAATGAAAAACTGTTTTTT
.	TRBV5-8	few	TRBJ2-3	CASTTSGRGTDTQYF	TGTGCCAGCACTACGTCCGGACGGGGTACAGATACGCAGTATTTT
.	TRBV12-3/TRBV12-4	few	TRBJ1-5	CASSFPGRVQPQHF	TGTGCCAGCAGTTTCCCCGGGAGGGTCCAGCCCCAGCATTTT
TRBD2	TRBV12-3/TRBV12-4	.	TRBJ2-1	CASSFGSGRVFSVGNEQFF	TGTGCCAGCAGTTTCGGTAGCGGGAGGGTTTTTTCGGTGGGCAATGAGCAGTTCTTC
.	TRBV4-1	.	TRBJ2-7	CASSQVQDDRSYEQYF	TGCGCCAGCAGCCAAGTTCAAGACGATCGCTCCTACGAGCAGTACTTC
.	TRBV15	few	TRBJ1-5	CATSRDFGRGQPQHF	TGTGCCACCAGCAGAGATTTCGGGAGGGGTCAGCCCCAGCATTTT
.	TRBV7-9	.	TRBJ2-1	CASSPGNEQFF	TGTGCCAGCAGTCCCGGGAATGAGCAGTTCTTC
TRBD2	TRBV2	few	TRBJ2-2	CASRPGTSWTGELFF	TGTGCCAGCAGACCCGGGACTAGCTGGACCGGGGAGCTGTTTTTT
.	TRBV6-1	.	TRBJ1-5	CASGARGSNQPQHF	TGTGCCAGCGGCGCTCGAGGTAGCAATCAGCCCCAGCATTTT
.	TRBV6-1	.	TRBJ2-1	CASSEIYTWDSEQFF	TGTGCCAGCAGTGAAATTTATACTTGGGATAGTGAGCAGTTCTTC
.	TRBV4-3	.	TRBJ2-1	CASSQGRGPYNEQFF	TGCGCCAGCAGCCAAGGGCGGGGGCCCTACAATGAGCAGTTCTTC
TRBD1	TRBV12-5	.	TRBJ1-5	CASGFGTGGGNQPQHF	TGTGCTAGTGGTTTCGGGACAGGAGGTGGCAATCAGCCCCAGCATTTT
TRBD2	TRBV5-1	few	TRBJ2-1	CASSVLAAGADNEQFF	TGCGCCAGCAGCGTCCTGGCCGCGGGAGCGGACAATGAGCAGTTCTTC
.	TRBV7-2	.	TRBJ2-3	CASSSTSRVDTQYF	TGTGCCAGCAGCTCAACTTCAAGGGTAGATACGCAGTATTTT
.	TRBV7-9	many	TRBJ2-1	CASSFRGSNEQFF	TGTGCCAGCAGCTTTCGAGGGAGCAATGAGCAGTTCTTC
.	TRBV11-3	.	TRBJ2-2	CASSPGLAPTGELFF	TGTGCCAGCAGCCCAGGTCTAGCGCCCACCGGGGAGCTGTTTTTT
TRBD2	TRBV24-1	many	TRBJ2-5	CATSDGGGSLETQYF	TGTGCCACCAGTGATGGCGGGGGAAGTTTGGAGACCCAGTACTTC
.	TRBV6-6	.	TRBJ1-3	CASTGGLGATIYF	TGTGCCAGCACCGGTGGTTTGGGGGCCACCATATATTTT
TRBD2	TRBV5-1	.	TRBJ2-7	CASSPGTGGGHEQYF	TGCGCCAGCAGCCCCGGGACGGGGGGAGGCCACGAGCAGTACTTC
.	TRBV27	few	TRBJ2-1	CASSLSPGEWDEQFF	TGTGCCAGCAGTTTATCGCCGGGAGAATGGGATGAGCAGTTCTTC
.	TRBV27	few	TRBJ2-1	CASSLRLPRQSTNEQFF	TGTGCCAGCAGTTTAAGACTACCACGCCAAAGCACGAATGAGCAGTTCTTC
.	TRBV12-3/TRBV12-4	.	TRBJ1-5	CASISGGNQPQHF	TGTGCCAGCATCTCTGGTGGCAATCAGCCCCAGCATTTT
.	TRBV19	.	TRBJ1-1	CATEKGPREAFF	TGTGCCACCGAGAAGGGGCCCCGAGAAGCTTTCTTT
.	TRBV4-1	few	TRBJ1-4	CASSQERGQLNEKLFF	TGCGCCAGCAGCCAAGAAAGAGGCCAGCTTAATGAAAAACTGTTTTTT
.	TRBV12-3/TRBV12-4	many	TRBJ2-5	CASSLGRGETQYF	TGTGCCAGCAGTTTAGGCCGAGGGGAGACCCAGTACTTC
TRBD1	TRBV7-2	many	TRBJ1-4	CASSSTGGSEKLFF	TGTGCCAGCAGCTCGACAGGGGGCTCTGAAAAACTGTTTTTT
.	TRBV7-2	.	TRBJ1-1	CASSPQGFRRSEAFF	TGTGCCAGCAGCCCGCAGGGGTTTCGACGATCTGAAGCTTTCTTT
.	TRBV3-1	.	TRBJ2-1	CASSQGGGRHIDEQFF	TGTGCCAGCAGCCAAGGGGGGGGGCGCCACATCGATGAGCAGTTCTTC
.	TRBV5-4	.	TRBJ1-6	CASRGADNSPLHF	TGTGCCAGCCGCGGGGCGGATAATTCACCCCTCCACTTT
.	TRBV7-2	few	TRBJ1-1	CASSLDRVVRTEAFF	TGTGCCAGCAGCTTAGATCGGGTGGTGAGGACTGAAGCTTTCTTT
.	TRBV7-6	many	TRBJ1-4	CASSSGSSGTRGEKLFF	TGTGCCAGCAGCTCAGGCTCATCCGGGACCAGAGGGGAAAAACTGTTTTTT
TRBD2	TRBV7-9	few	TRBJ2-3	CASSLSAGAADTQYF	TGTGCCAGCAGCTTATCAGCGGGAGCGGCAGATACGCAGTATTTT
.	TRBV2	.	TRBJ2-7	CTRGKDTSYEQYF	TGTACCAGGGGAAAGGACACTAGCTACGAGCAGTACTTC
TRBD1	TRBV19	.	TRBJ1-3	CASSDASGRGRNSGNTIYF	TGTGCCAGTAGCGACGCCAGTGGCAGGGGGCGCAACTCTGGAAACACCATATATTTT
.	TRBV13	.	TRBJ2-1	CASSTGANNEQFF	TGTGCCAGCAGCACCGGAGCGAACAATGAGCAGTTCTTC
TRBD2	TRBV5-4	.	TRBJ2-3	CASRQGILAGVTDTQYF	TGTGCCAGCCGACAGGGGATACTAGCGGGAGTCACTGATACGCAGTATTTT
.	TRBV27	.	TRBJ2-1	CASSPTPGPGDEQFF	TGTGCCAGCAGTCCGACCCCTGGACCCGGTGATGAGCAGTTCTTC
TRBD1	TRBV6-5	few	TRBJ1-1	CASSAIQGADRSTEAFF	TGTGCCAGCAGTGCGATACAGGGGGCAGACCGGAGCACTGAAGCTTTCTTT
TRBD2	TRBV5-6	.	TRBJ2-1	CASSPSGRAGSYNEQFF	TGTGCCAGCAGCCCAAGCGGGAGGGCCGGATCCTACAATGAGCAGTTCTTC
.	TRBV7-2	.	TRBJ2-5	CASSFSWETQYF	TGTGCCAGCAGTTTCAGCTGGGAGACCCAGTACTTC
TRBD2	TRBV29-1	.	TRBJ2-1	CSVPGTSGIFPYNEQFF	TGCAGCGTCCCCGGGACTAGCGGGATCTTCCCTTACAATGAGCAGTTCTTC
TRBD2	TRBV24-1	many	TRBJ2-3	CATSEKRLAGGLTDTQYF	TGTGCCACCAGTGAGAAGAGATTAGCGGGAGGGCTCACAGATACGCAGTATTTT
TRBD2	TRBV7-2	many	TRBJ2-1	CASGDEREGGEQFF	TGTGCCAGCGGGGATGAGCGGGAGGGAGGAGAGCAGTTCTTC
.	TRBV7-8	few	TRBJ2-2	CASSSTGELFF	TGTGCCAGCAGCTCCACCGGGGAGCTGTTTTTT
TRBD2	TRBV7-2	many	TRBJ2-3	CASSFQGTSGVDTQYF	TGTGCCAGCAGCTTCCAAGGGACTAGCGGAGTTGATACGCAGTATTTT
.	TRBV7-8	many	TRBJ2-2	CASSQPRWKTNTGELFF	TGTGCCAGCAGCCAACCGAGGTGGAAAACGAACACCGGGGAGCTGTTTTTT
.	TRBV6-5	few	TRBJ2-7	CASSYGIGMGYEQYF	TGTGCCAGCAGTTACGGAATAGGGATGGGATACGAGCAGTACTTC
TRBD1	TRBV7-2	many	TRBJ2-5	CASSSPLKAHDRVIRETQYF	TGTGCCAGCAGCTCCCCACTTAAGGCCCACGACAGGGTAATACGGGAGACCCAGTACTTC
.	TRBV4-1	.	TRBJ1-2	CASSHQGRGPSNYGYTF	TGCGCCAGCAGCCATCAGGGCAGGGGACCGTCCAACTATGGCTACACCTTC
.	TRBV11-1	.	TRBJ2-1	CASSLVPQNNEQFF	TGTGCCAGCAGCTTAGTCCCCCAGAACAATGAGCAGTTCTTC
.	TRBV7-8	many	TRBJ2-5	CASSHGPEGPQETQYF	TGTGCCAGCAGCCACGGACCGGAGGGGCCCCAAGAGACCCAGTACTTC